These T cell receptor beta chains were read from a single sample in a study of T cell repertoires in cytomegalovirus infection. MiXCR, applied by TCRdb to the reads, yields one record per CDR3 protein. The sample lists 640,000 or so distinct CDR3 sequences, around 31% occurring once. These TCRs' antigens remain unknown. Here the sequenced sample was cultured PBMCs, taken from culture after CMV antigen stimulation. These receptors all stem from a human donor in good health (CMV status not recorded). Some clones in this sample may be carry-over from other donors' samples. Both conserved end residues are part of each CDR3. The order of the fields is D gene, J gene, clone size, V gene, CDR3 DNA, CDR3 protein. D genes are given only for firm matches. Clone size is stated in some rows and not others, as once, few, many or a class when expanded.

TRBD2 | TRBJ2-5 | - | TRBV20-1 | TGCAGTGCTAGAGATCCTAGCGGACAAGAGACCCAGTACTTC | CSARDPSGQETQYF
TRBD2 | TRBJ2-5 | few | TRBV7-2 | TGTGCCAGCAGCTTAGGGGGGGGGATACGGGAGACCCAGTACTTC | CASSLGGGIRETQYF
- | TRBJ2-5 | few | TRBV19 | TGTGCCAGTAGTATCGCGACAGGAGGGACCCAGTACTTC | CASSIATGGTQYF
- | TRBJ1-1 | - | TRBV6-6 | TGTGCCAGCAGTTACTCGTCGGGATTATCGAACACTGAAGCTTTCTTT | CASSYSSGLSNTEAFF
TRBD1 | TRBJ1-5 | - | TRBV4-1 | TGCGCCAGCAGCCAAGGATTCGAACAGGGGTGGTATAGCAATCAGCCCCAGCATTTT | CASSQGFEQGWYSNQPQHF
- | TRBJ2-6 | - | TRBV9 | TGTGCCAGCAGCTTCCGGCAGAATGGGGCCAACGTCCTGACTTTC | CASSFRQNGANVLTF
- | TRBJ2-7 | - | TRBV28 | TGTGCCAGCGGAGGGGGCCTCTACGAGCAGTACTTC | CASGGGLYEQYF
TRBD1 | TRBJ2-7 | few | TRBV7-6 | TGTGCCAGCAGCTTCCGCTCGGCGGGACAGGGGTACGAGCAGTACTTC | CASSFRSAGQGYEQYF
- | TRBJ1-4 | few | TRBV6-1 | TGTGCCAGCAGTTCAGGACAGAGTTATGAAAAACTGTTTTTT | CASSSGQSYEKLFF
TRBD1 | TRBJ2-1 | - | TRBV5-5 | TGTGCCAGCAGCCCAGGGGGTCGTCCCAATGAGCAGTTCTTC | CASSPGGRPNEQFF